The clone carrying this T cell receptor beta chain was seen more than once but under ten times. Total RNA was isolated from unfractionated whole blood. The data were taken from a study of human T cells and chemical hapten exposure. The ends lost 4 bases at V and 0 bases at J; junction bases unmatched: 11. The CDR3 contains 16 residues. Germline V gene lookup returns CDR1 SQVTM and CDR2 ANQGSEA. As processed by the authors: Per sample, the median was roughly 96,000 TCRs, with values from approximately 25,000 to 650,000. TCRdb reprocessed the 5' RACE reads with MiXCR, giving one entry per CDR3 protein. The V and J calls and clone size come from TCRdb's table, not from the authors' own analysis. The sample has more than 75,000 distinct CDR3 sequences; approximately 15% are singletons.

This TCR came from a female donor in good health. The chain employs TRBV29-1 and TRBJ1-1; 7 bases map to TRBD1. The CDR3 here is CSVVPGQWSLNTEAFF. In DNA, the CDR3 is TGCAGCGTTGTGCCGGGACAGTGGAGTCTGAACACTGAAGCTTTCTTT.